This T cell receptor beta chain was recorded in a study of blood T cell repertoires in COVID-19. CDR3 size: 14 residues. The trim removed 5 bases at V and 5 bases at J, leaving 4 bases unmatched. Germline V gene lookup returns CDR1 SGHVS and CDR2 FNYEAQ. Sequenced by immunoSEQ multiplex PCR; TCRdb stores in-frame clones only, minus some. In the table there are under 250,000 clones, roughly 80% of which are singletons. This sequence joins TRBV7-6 and TRBJ1-4, with 8 bases fitting TRBD1. Sequenced sample: peripheral blood. The clonotype originates from a young woman with acute or convalescent COVID-19. This CDR3 reads CASSPTGANEKLFF. The CDR3 bases are TGTGCCAGCAGCCCGACAGGGGCAAATGAAAAACTGTTTTTT.